A selection of T cell receptor beta chains follows, all from one sample in a study of blood T cell repertoires in COVID-19. Only in-frame clones appear in the TCRdb table, and some are missing; sequencing was by immunoSEQ multiplex PCR. The data hold about 120,000 clones, with around 90% observed a single time. Sequencing input: peripheral blood. The source is a human donor in a cohort sampled during active COVID-19. Each CDR3 is given with its conserved first and last residue. D genes are given only for firm matches. Clone size is given for some rows only: seen once, a few or many times, or a class if the clone is expanded.

>TRBD2|TRBV11-3|TRBJ2-5|-
TGTGCCAGCAGTCCCGGGACTAGCGCCCCGAGGGAAGAGACCCAGTACTTC
CASSPGTSAPREETQYF
>-|TRBV12-3/TRBV12-4|TRBJ1-1|-
TGTGCCAGCAGTTCCCCACATGATTTTGAAGCTTTCTTT
CASSSPHDFEAFF
>TRBD2|TRBV11-3|TRBJ2-5|-
TGTGCCAGCAGCTTAGATTCACTAGCGGGAGAGACCCAGTACTTC
CASSLDSLAGETQYF
>TRBD2|TRBV27|TRBJ2-1|-
TGTGCCAGCAGCCCACCTTCCCCTGGACTAGCGGGAGGAACCTACAATGAGCAGTTCTTC
CASSPPSPGLAGGTYNEQFF
>TRBD1|TRBV13|TRBJ1-1|once
TGTGCCAGCAGCCCTGGGACAGGGTTCACTGAAGCTTTCTTT
CASSPGTGFTEAFF
>-|TRBV27|TRBJ2-5|-
TGTGCCAGCAGTTTATATCGAGGCGGTATTGGCCAAGAGACCCAGTACTTC
CASSLYRGGIGQETQYF
>-|TRBV27|TRBJ2-7|many
TGTGCCAGCAGTACCCTCGACAGGCGTGAGCAGTACTTC
CASSTLDRREQYF
>TRBD1|TRBV28|TRBJ1-5|once
TGTGCCAGCAGTTTGGTCAGGGGGAATCAGCCCCAGCATTTT
CASSLVRGNQPQHF
>-|TRBV19|TRBJ2-2|-
TGTGCCAGTTCCTCGGTCGCCGGGGAGCTGTTTTTT
CASSSVAGELFF
>TRBD1|TRBV5-1|TRBJ1-4|once
TGCGCCAGCAGCTTGGCGGGACAGTCAACTAATGAAAAACTGTTTTTT
CASSLAGQSTNEKLFF
>-|TRBV7-3|TRBJ2-3|-
TGTGCCAGCAAAGGAGGGCCGACAGGGGATACGCAGTATTTT
CASKGGPTGDTQYF
>TRBD2|TRBV5-1|TRBJ2-7|-
TGCGCCAGCAGCTTCTCGACTAGCAGCTACGAGCAGTACTTC
CASSFSTSSYEQYF
>-|TRBV6-5|TRBJ1-2|-
TGTGCCAGCAGTTACTCGGGGGGGAACTATGGCTACACCTTC
CASSYSGGNYGYTF
>TRBD2|TRBV14|TRBJ2-2|-
TGTGCCAGCAGCCTCGGACTAGCGGTGAACACCGGGGAGCTGTTTTTT
CASSLGLAVNTGELFF
>TRBD1|TRBV29-1|TRBJ1-3|-
TGCAGCGTGGCTACAGGGGTCTCCGGAAACACCATATATTTT
CSVATGVSGNTIYF
>TRBD1|TRBV19|TRBJ2-5|-
TGTGCCAGTAGTATAGATAGTACAGGGGGACAAGAGACCCAGTACTTC
CASSIDSTGGQETQYF
>-|TRBV4-2|TRBJ1-1|-
TGTGCCAGCAGCCAAGGACAGAGGAAGAACACTGAAGCTTTCTTT
CASSQGQRKNTEAFF
>-|TRBV13|TRBJ1-6|-
TGTGCCAGCACCTTGGGGCTCAGTTCACCCCTCCACTTT
CASTLGLSSPLHF
>-|TRBV24-1|TRBJ2-1|-
TGTGCCACCCGGTTGAGGGTCCTCCCCAACCCCTCGAGCTCCTACAATGAGCAGTTCTTC
CATRLRVLPNPSSSYNEQFF
>-|TRBV10-1|TRBJ2-7|-
TGCGCCAGCAGTGAGGTTCGAGGGAACGAGCAGTACTTC
CASSEVRGNEQYF
>TRBD1|TRBV11-3|TRBJ2-2|-
TGTGCCAGCAGCGCCGGGAAGGGGGCAGGGGGCGCCAACACCGGGGAGCTGTTTTTT
CASSAGKGAGGANTGELFF
>TRBD1|TRBV7-8|TRBJ2-7|-
TGTGCCAGCAGCTCTAGGACAGGGGGCCAAGCGGGAGGAAGATACGAGCAGTACTTC
CASSSRTGGQAGGRYEQYF
>TRBD1|TRBV7-7|TRBJ1-3|-
TGTGCTAGCAGCCCAGGGACAGATGGAAACACCATATATTTT
CASSPGTDGNTIYF
>TRBD1|TRBV5-1|TRBJ1-2|-
TGCGCCAGCAGCCCTAGGGCGGACAGGGGCAAACTTGGCTACACCTTC
CASSPRADRGKLGYTF
>-|TRBV9|TRBJ2-2|few
TGTGCCAGCAGCCCTCAAGCAGGGGCCTACACCGGGGAGCTGTTTTTT
CASSPQAGAYTGELFF
>-|TRBV19|TRBJ1-6|-
TGTGCCAGTAGTGGCTCGACAAGGCGAGATTCACCCCTCCACTTT
CASSGSTRRDSPLHF
>TRBD2|TRBV18|TRBJ2-7|-
TGTGCCAGCTCACCGAACGGGGGGGACTCCTACGAGCAGTACTTC
CASSPNGGDSYEQYF
>-|TRBV29-1|TRBJ1-2|-
TGCAGCGTTGAAGCCTCCCCCGGGGACTATGGCTACACCTTC
CSVEASPGDYGYTF
>-|TRBV19|TRBJ1-5|-
TGTGCCAGTACGCCCGACAGGTCGATAAATCAGCCCCAGCATTTT
CASTPDRSINQPQHF
>-|TRBV27|TRBJ1-5|-
TGTGCCAGCAGTTTGGAGGGGCGGCAGCCCCAGCATTTT
CASSLEGRQPQHF
>-|TRBV3-1/TRBV3-2|TRBJ1-1|-
TGTGCCAGCAGCCACAGGAGGACGACGAACACTGAAGCTTTCTTT
CASSHRRTTNTEAFF
>-|TRBV6-1|TRBJ1-1|-
TGTGCCAGCAGTGAAGGTCGAGTGCGGAACACTATTGCTGAAGCTTTCTTT
CASSEGRVRNTIAEAFF
>TRBD1|TRBV9|TRBJ1-6|-
TGTGCCAGCAGCGTAGAGCAGGGGGTGCGTTCACCCCTCCACTTT
CASSVEQGVRSPLHF
>TRBD1|TRBV19|TRBJ2-5|once
TGTGCCAGTAGTAACAGGGGGCTCGGGACCCAGTACTTC
CASSNRGLGTQYF
>TRBD1|TRBV7-8|TRBJ1-5|-
TGTGCCAGCAGCCCAGTAGGGAGACAGGGCACCAGCAATCAGCCCCAGCATTTT
CASSPVGRQGTSNQPQHF
>-|TRBV5-8|TRBJ2-3|-
TGTGCCAGCAGCTTTCTAACACAGGGAACAGATACGCAGTATTTT
CASSFLTQGTDTQYF
>TRBD1|TRBV12-5|TRBJ2-5|-
TGTGCTAGTGGTTTGACTTGGACAGGGGGCGGACAAGAGACCCAGTACTTC
CASGLTWTGGGQETQYF
>TRBD1|TRBV2|TRBJ2-7|-
TGTGCCAGCGGGGGACAGGGGGTCCACGAGCAGTACTTC
CASGGQGVHEQYF
>-|TRBV18|TRBJ1-5|-
TGTGCCAGCTCACCACTAGACAATCAGCCCCAGCATTTT
CASSPLDNQPQHF
>-|TRBV6-6|TRBJ2-3|once
TGTGCCAGCAGCGAGAAGGATACGCAGTATTTT
CASSEKDTQYF
>-|TRBV27|TRBJ1-3|once
TGTGCCAGCAGTTCCGCCAGGGGCTCTGGAAACACCATATATTTT
CASSSARGSGNTIYF
>TRBD1|TRBV5-4|TRBJ1-2|once
TGTGCCAGCAGCCCAGACAGGGGAAATGGCTACACCTTC
CASSPDRGNGYTF
>-|TRBV2|TRBJ2-7|-
TGTGCCAGCACCGGGCTAACAGGGACCTACGAGCAGTACTTC
CASTGLTGTYEQYF
>-|TRBV3-1/TRBV3-2|TRBJ1-2|-
TGTGCCAGCAGCCAAGATAGGCGGGAGGACGGACGCTTC
CASSQDRREDGRF
>-|TRBV7-9|TRBJ1-2|once
TGTGCCAGCAGCCCCCGTCGGGTGGAGGCAGCGAACTATGGCTACACCTTC
CASSPRRVEAANYGYTF
>TRBD2|TRBV19|TRBJ2-2|-
TGTGCCAGTAGTATAGAGGATTGGGCGGGAGCGGCCGGGGAGCTGTTTTTT
CASSIEDWAGAAGELFF
>-|TRBV5-6|TRBJ1-2|-
TGTGCCAGCAGCTTGGCCCAGGCAGGTGGCTACACCTTC
CASSLAQAGGYTF
>TRBD1|TRBV6-1|TRBJ1-1|-
TGTGCCAGCAGTGAATTAACAGGGGGGAACACTGAAGCTTTCTTT
CASSELTGGNTEAFF
>-|TRBV11-1|TRBJ2-1|-
TGTGCCAGCAGCTTAGTTTCTTTTCCCAATGAGCAGTTCTTC
CASSLVSFPNEQFF
>TRBD1|TRBV9|TRBJ2-5|-
TGTGCCAGCAGCATCGGACAGGGGGCGCGAGAGACCCAGTACTTC
CASSIGQGARETQYF
>-|TRBV28|TRBJ1-2|-
TGTGCCAGCAGTTTAAACGGAGTGGTGTATGGCTACACCTTC
CASSLNGVVYGYTF
>TRBD1|TRBV5-1|TRBJ1-1|once
TGCGCCAGCAGCTTGGGGACCGCAGGGGGCTCTGAAGCTTTCTTT
CASSLGTAGGSEAFF